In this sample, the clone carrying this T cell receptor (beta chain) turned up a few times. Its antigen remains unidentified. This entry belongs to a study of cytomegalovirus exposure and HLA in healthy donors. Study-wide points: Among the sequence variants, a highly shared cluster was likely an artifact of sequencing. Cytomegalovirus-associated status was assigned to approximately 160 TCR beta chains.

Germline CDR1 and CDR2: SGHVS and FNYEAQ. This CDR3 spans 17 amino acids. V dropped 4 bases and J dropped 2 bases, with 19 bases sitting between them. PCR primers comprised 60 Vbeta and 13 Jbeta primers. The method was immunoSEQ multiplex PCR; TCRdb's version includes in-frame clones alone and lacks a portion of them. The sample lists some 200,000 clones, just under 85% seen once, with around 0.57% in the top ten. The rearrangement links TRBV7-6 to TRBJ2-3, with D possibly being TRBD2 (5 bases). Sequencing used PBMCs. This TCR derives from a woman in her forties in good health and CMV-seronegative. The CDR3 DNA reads TGTGCCAGCAGCTCAGCTGGGCATCCGGGAACCACAGATACGCAGTATTTT. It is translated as CASSSAGHPGTTDTQYF.